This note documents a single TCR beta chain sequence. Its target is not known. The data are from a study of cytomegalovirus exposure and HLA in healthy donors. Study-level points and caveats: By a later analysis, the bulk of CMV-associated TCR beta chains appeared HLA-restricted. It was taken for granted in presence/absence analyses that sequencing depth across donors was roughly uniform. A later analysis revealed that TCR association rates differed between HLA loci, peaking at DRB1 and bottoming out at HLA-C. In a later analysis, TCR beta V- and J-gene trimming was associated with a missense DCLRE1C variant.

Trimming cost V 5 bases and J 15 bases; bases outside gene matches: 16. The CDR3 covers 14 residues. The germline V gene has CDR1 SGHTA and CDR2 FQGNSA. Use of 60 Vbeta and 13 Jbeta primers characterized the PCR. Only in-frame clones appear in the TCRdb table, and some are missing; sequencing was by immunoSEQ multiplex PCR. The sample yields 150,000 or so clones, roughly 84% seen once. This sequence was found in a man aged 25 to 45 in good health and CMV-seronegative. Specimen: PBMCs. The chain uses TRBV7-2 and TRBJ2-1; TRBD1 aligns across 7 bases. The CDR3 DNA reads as TGTGCCAGCAGCAGCCGACAGGGCACGGCCATTGGGTTCTTC. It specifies CASSSRQGTAIGFF.